This TCR beta chain was sequenced in a study of regulatory T cells in long-lasting Graves disease. Time point specified: newly diagnosed GD, antithyroid drugs for less than 3 months. The TCR library used RNA extracted from PBMCs. EDTA tubes received roughly 8.6 milliliters of drawn peripheral blood. iRepertoire HTBI primers and Arm-PCR of CDR3 regions built TCR beta libraries. TCRdb fed the multiplex PCR reads into MiXCR, producing one record per CDR3 protein. The sample carries hundreds of thousands of distinct CDR3 sequences, roughly 16% recorded once. Overall study results and limits: The persistent group shared around 3,000 public clonotypes, more than the approximately 1,000 shared by new patients.

Regarding this clonotype: Its cognate antigen is unknown. A far larger clone is off by one base, so a read error is likely.

Germline-derived CDR1 and CDR2 are MNHNS and SASEGT. This CDR3 is built from 15 residues. This same sample was also part of a study on T cells in Graves' hyperthyroidism and ophthalmopathy.

The receptor was derived from a woman aged 35 to 60 with Graves disease. The rearrangement joins TRBV6-1 to TRBJ1-5, with D perhaps TRBD1 (5 bases). Sequencing was performed on peripheral blood mononuclear cells (PBMCs), taken at new diagnosis, from a patient treated with antithyroid drugs. CDR3 loop: CASSAGAVSNQPRHF. CDR3 in DNA: TGTGCCAGCAGTGCCGGGGCAGTTAGCAATCAGCCCCGGCATTTT.